These T cell receptor beta chains were read from a single sample in a study of blood T cell repertoires in COVID-19. Sequencing used immunoSEQ multiplex PCR; TCRdb keeps in-frame clones, though not all of them. The sample consists of a few hundred thousand clones, about 79% of them appearing once. The sequenced sample was peripheral blood. These receptors originate from a man aged 45-60 years with active or convalescent COVID-19. CDR3s include the opening cysteine and the closing phenylalanine or tryptophan. D genes are given only for firm matches. Size tells how often a clone was seen (once, few, many) or the class of an expanded clone, and some rows leave it out.

TRBJ1-1	NA	NA	TRBV3-1/TRBV3-2	TGTGCCAGCAGCCGCCCTGGGAGGGGAGCTTTCTTT	CASSRPGRGAFF
TRBJ2-5	NA	NA	TRBV5-1	TGCGCCAGCCAACTAGCCCTGGGACGGGAAGAGACCCAGTACTTC	CASQLALGREETQYF
TRBJ2-3	TRBD2	NA	TRBV19	TGTGCCACCCGACCACCTAGCGGGAGGAAAGATACGCAGTATTTT	CATRPPSGRKDTQYF
TRBJ2-4	NA	NA	TRBV18	TGTGCCAGCTCACCGGTAATAAGGGCGCAGGGGAACATTCAGTACTTC	CASSPVIRAQGNIQYF
TRBJ1-5	NA	NA	TRBV5-8	TGTGCCAGCAGCTTGGGTATCTTTGTCGATCAGCCCCAGCATTTT	CASSLGIFVDQPQHF
TRBJ1-6	TRBD1	once	TRBV7-2	TGTGCCAGCAGCTTAGGGACAGGGGGCGATTCACCCCTCCACTTT	CASSLGTGGDSPLHF
TRBJ2-1	TRBD2	NA	TRBV19	TGTGCCAGTAGTATAACTAGCGGGATTTACAATGAGCAGTTCTTC	CASSITSGIYNEQFF
TRBJ1-2	NA	NA	TRBV18	TGTGCCAGCTCACCCGACGCGGGGGTCTACACCTTC	CASSPDAGVYTF
TRBJ2-7	TRBD2	NA	TRBV11-2	TGTGCCAGCACCACGGGGGGTGGGTACGAGCAGTACTTC	CASTTGGGYEQYF
TRBJ1-5	NA	once	TRBV28	TGTGCCAGCAGTCCCCCTCGAGATAGCAATCAGCCCCAGCATTTT	CASSPPRDSNQPQHF